The clone carrying this T cell receptor beta chain has more than one count but fewer than ten. Original processing notes: From roughly 23,000 to 700,000 TCRs were found per sample, with a median of roughly 89,000. TCRdb recomputed calls from the RACE reads with MiXCR, one row per CDR3 protein. TCRdb, not the authors, supplied the V and J calls. The sample yields under 110,000 distinct CDR3 sequences, 12% seen once. The time point: pre-sensitization, week 0. Treatment: therapeutic diphenylcyclopropenone sensitization with weekly scalp DPC. The source of the sample is a study of human T cells and chemical hapten exposure. Overall study: TCR yields per sample varied mostly from small pooled library volume differences.

This clonotype was obtained from a woman aged 50 to 60 with alopecia areata. Some clones in this sample may be carry-over from other donors' samples. Sequenced here: whole blood, sampled in connection with sensitization to the hapten diphenylcyclopropenone (DPC).

CDR3 region: CSARRANSYEQYF. The CDR3 bases are TGCAGTGCTAGAAGGGCCAACTCCTACGAGCAGTACTTC. V and J are TRBV20-1 and TRBJ2-7; the D is unclear. The V end lost 2 bases, the J end lost 0 bases, and 8 bases lay between the germline ends. Germline lookup yields CDR1 DFQATT and CDR2 SNEGSKA (reference sequence). The CDR3 contains 13 residues.